This T cell receptor (beta chain) was recovered during a study of blood T cell repertoires in COVID-19. Study information: PBMCs, B-cell-depleted T cells, or T cells were the source of the cDNA or gDNA that made up the material.

CDR1 and CDR2 from the germline V gene are SGHAT and FQNNGV. After removal of 5 bases from V and 1 base from J, the junction contained 10 bases not matched to a gene. The CDR3 is 16 amino acids. As originally analysed: Estimation of nucleated cell counts was performed using reference gene primer amplification. The repertoire was sequenced with immunoSEQ multiplex PCR; TCRdb's copy has only in-frame clones and lacks some. V, J and clone size derive from that table, while D and trimming were established from the DNA sequence. Among 300,000 to 450,000 clones listed, 87% were seen once. Each participant's cohort was designated according to participant-reported clinical history. Donors of Cohort 3 who recovered were those that had two negative PCRs, clearance, or symptom resolution.

The source of this sequence is a woman in her twenties or thirties who had recovered from COVID-19. The sequencing sample was made of PBMCs or T cells enriched from blood (not recorded which). The chain links TRBV11-2 to TRBJ1-1, with 7 positions matching TRBD1. CDR3: CASSIAHRGENTEAFF. The CDR3 region has the DNA TGTGCCAGCAGCATTGCTCACAGGGGTGAGAACACTGAAGCTTTCTTT.